This entry concerns a single TCR beta chain. This sample is drawn from a study of technical replicates of blood from a handful of donors. Sequencing used immunoSEQ multiplex PCR; TCRdb keeps in-frame clones, though not all of them. In the table there are tens of thousands of clones, 85% to 90% of which are singletons. The sequence came from a human donor in good health. Some clones in this sample may be carry-over from other donors' samples. Sequencing was performed on PBMCs.

The CDR3 sequence: CASRLAGGNNEQFF. In DNA, the CDR3 is TGTGCCAGCAGGCTAGCGGGAGGCAACAATGAGCAGTTCTTC. V usage is TRBV7-9 and J usage is TRBJ2-1, with 11 bases aligning to TRBD2. The germline V gene encodes CDR1 SEHNR and CDR2 FQNEAQ (reference sequence). The CDR3 contains 14 residues. V lost 6 bases to trimming and J lost 5 bases; unmatched junction nucleotides: 3.